This T cell receptor beta chain was recorded in a study of T cells in Graves' hyperthyroidism and ophthalmopathy. Study-level points and caveats: Most expanded thyroid clonotypes above 0.001 recurred in blood. In the analysis, a 13 V-J model separated ophthalmopathy from stable hyperthyroidism.

Pregnant or lactating patients were excluded, as were those with uncontrolled infection or other autoimmune disease. V lost 0 bases and J lost 2, with 18 bases in between. The V gene's germline CDR1 is SGHRS and CDR2 YFSETQ. The CDR3 consists of 17 residues. Turning to this clonotype: Its matching antigen is unknown.

TCR beta CDR3 regions were amplified from RNA. With the HTBI primer set, the TCR CDR3 went through a first round of RT-PCR. In TCRdb, the multiplex PCR reads were re-called with MiXCR into one record per CDR3 protein. The sample lists fewer than 750,000 distinct CDR3 sequences, roughly 50% occurring once. The chain has TRBV5-1 and TRBJ2-7, with D possibly being TRBD1 (6 bases). The sample comprised peripheral blood or thyroid tissue (not recorded which). The clonotype originates from a woman aged 18-29 years with Graves' hyperthyroidism. CDR3 region: CASSLGLAGTRTYEQYF. CDR3 DNA sequence: TGCGCCAGCAGCTTGGGCCTAGCCGGGACAAGGACCTACGAGCAGTACTTC.